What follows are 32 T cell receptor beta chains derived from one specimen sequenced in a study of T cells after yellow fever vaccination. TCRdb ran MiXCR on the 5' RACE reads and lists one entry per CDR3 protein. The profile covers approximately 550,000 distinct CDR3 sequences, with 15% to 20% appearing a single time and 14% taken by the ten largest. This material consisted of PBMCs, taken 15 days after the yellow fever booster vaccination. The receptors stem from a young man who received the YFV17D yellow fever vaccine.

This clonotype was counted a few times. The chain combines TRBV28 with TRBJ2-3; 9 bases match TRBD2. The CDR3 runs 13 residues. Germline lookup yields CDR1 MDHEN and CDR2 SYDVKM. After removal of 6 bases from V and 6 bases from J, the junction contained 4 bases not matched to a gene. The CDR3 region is CASRAGGFDTQYF. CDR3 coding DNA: TGTGCCAGCAGAGCGGGAGGCTTTGATACGCAGTATTTT.

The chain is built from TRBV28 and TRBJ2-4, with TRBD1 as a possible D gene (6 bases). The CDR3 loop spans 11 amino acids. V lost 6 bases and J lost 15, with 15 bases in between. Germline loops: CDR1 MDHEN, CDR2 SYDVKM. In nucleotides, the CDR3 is TGTGCCAGCAGAGTAGGGGACACCCCGTACTTC. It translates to CASRVGDTPYF.

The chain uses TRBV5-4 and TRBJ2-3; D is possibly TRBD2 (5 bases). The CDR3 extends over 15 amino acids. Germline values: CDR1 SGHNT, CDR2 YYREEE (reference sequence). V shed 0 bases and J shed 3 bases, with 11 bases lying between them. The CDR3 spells CASSLARGWTDTQYF. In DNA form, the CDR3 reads TGTGCCAGCAGCTTGGCGAGAGGGTGGACAGATACGCAGTATTTT. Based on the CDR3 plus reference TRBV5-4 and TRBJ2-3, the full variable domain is ETGVTQSPTHLIKTRGQQVTLRCSSQSGHNTVSWYQQALGQGPQFIFQYYREEENGRGNFPPRFSGLQFPNYSSELNVNALELDDSALYLCASSLARGWTDTQYFGPGTRLTVL.

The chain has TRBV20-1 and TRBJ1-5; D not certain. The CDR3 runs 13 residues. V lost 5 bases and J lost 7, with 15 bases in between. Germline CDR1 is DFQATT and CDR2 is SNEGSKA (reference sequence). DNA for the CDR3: TGCAGTGCTCCCTTAAGCCCTCGGCAGCCCCAGCATTTT. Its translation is CSAPLSPRQPQHF.

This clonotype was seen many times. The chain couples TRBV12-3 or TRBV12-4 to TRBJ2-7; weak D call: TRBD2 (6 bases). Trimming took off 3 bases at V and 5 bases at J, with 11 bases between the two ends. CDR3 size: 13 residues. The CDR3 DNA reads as TGTGCCAGCAGTTTGGGGCGGGGCGACGAGCAGTACTTC. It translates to CASSLGRGDEQYF.

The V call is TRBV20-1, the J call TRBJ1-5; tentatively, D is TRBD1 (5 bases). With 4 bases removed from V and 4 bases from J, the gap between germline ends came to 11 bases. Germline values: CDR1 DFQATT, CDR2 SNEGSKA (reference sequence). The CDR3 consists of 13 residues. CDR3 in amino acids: CSATSTANQPQHF. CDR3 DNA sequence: TGCAGTGCTACGTCGACAGCAAATCAGCCCCAGCATTTT.

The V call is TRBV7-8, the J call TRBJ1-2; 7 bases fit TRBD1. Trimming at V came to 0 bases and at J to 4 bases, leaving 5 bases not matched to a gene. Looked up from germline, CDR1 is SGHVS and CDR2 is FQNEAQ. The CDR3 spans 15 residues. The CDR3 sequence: CASSLARGEVYGYTF. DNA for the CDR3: TGTGCCAGCAGCTTAGCCAGGGGGGAGGTCTATGGCTACACCTTC.

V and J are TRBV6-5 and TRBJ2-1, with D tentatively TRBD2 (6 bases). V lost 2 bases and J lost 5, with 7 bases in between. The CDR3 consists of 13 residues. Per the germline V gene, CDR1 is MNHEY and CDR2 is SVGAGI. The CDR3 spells CASSYGGNNEQFF. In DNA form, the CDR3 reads TGTGCCAGCAGTTACGGGGGGAACAATGAGCAGTTCTTC.

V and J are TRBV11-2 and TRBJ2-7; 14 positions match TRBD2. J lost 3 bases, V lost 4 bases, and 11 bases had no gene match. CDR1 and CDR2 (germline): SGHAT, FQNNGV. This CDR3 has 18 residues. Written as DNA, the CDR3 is TGTGCCAGCAGCTATGGGACTAGCGGGAGACGCTTGGGCTACGAGCAGTACTTC. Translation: CASSYGTSGRRLGYEQYF.

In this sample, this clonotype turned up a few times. In DNA form, the CDR3 reads TGCAGTGCTGGCGAGGGAGGGCCGGGCTCACCCCTCCACTTT. It encodes CSAGEGGPGSPLHF. This rearrangement joins TRBV20-1 to TRBJ1-6; no definite D call. Trimming removed 5 bases from V and 10 bases from J, with 18 bases in between. Germline CDR1 reads DFQATT; CDR2 reads SNEGSKA (reference sequence). CDR3 length equals 14 residues.

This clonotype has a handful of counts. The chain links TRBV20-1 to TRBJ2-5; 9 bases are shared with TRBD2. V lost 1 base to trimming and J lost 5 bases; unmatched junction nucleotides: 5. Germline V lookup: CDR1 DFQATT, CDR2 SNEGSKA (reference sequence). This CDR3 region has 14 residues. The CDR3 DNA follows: TGCAGTGCTAGAGTCCTAGCGGGAAGCGAGACCCAGTACTTC. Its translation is CSARVLAGSETQYF.

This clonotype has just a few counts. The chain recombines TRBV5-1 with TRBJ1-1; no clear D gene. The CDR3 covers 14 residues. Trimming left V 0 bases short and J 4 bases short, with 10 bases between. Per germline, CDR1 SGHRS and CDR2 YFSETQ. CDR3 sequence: CASSLAGESTEAFF. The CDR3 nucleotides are TGCGCCAGCAGCTTGGCAGGAGAAAGCACTGAAGCTTTCTTT.

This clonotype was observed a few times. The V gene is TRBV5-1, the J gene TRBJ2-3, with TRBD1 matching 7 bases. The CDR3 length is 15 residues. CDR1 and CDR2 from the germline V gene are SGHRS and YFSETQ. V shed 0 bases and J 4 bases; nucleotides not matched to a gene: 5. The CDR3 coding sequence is TGCGCCAGCAGCTTGGGACAGGGAATTGCAGATACGCAGTATTTT. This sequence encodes CASSLGQGIADTQYF.

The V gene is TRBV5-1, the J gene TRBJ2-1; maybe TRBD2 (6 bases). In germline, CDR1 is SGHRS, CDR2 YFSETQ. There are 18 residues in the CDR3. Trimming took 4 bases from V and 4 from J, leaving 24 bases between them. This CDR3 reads CASSGGGASLRSYNEQFF. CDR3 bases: TGCGCCAGCAGCGGTGGCGGGGCATCCCTTCGTTCATACAATGAGCAGTTCTTC.

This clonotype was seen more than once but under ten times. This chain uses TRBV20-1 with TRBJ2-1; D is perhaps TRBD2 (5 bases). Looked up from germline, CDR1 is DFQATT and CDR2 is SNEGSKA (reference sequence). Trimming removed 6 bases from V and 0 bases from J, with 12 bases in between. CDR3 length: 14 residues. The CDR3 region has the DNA TGCAGTGCCCACACTGGGAGCTCCTACAATGAGCAGTTCTTC. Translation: CSAHTGSSYNEQFF.

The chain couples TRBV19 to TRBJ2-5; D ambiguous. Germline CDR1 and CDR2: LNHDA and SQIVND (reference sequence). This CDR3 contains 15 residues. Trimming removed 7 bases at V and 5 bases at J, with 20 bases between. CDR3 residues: CASTIGPRGSETQYF. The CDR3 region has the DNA TGTGCCAGTACCATAGGCCCTAGAGGCTCCGAGACCCAGTACTTC. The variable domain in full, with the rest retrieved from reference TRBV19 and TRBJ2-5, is DGGITQSPKYLFRKEGQNVTLSCEQNLNHDAMYWYRQDPGQGLRLIYYSQIVNDFQKGDIAEGYSVSREKKESFPLTVTSAQKNPTAFYLCASTIGPRGSETQYFGPGTRLLVL.

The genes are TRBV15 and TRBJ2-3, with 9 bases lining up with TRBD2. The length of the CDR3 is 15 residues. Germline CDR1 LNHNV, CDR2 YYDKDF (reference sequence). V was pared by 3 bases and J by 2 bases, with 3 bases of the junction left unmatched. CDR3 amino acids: CATSRGLASTDTQYF. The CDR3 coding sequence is TGTGCCACCAGCAGGGGACTAGCTTCCACAGATACGCAGTATTTT. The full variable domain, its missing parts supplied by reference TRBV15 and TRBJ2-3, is DAMVIQNPRYQVTQFGKPVTLSCSQTLNHNVMYWYQQKSSQAPKLLFHYYDKDFNNEADTPDNFQSRRPNTSFCFLDIRSPGLGDTAMYLCATSRGLASTDTQYFGPGTRLTVL.

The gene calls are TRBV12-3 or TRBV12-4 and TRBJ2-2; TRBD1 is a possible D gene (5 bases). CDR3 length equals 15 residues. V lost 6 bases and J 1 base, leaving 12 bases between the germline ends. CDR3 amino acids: CASSSGPLNTGELFF. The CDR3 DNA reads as TGTGCCAGCAGCTCAGGGCCCCTGAACACCGGGGAGCTGTTTTTT.

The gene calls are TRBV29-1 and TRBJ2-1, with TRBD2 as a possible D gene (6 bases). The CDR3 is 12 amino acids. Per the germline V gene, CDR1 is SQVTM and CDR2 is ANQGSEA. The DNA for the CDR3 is TGCAGTGCCCTGGGGGGTTGGAATGAGCAGTTCTTC. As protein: CSALGGWNEQFF.

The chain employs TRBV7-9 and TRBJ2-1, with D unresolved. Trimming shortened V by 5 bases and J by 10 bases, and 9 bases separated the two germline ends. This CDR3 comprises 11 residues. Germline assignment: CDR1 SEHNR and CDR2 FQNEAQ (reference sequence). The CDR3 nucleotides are TGTGCCAGCAGCCCGCTTATGGAGCAGTTCTTC. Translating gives CASSPLMEQFF.

CDR3 sequence (DNA): TGTGCCAGCAGCCCCCCGAAGGGGAGCTTGTACCAAGAGACCCAGTACTTC. This codes for CASSPPKGSLYQETQYF. This chain links TRBV9 with TRBJ2-5; D tentatively fits TRBD1 or TRBD2 (5 bases each). The germline gives CDR1 SGDLS, CDR2 YYNGEE. The length of the CDR3 is 17 residues. Trimming stripped 4 bases from V and 0 bases from J, with 19 bases between.

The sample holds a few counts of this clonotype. The CDR3 region is CASSLVSGISYNEQFF. The CDR3 DNA reads as TGTGCCAGCAGCTTAGTTAGCGGGATCTCCTACAATGAGCAGTTCTTC. This sequence joins TRBV7-6 and TRBJ2-1; TRBD2 matches 8 bases. V lost 1 base to trimming and J lost 0 bases; unmatched junction nucleotides: 2. Germline-derived CDR1 and CDR2 are SGHVS and FNYEAQ. The CDR3 extends over 16 amino acids.

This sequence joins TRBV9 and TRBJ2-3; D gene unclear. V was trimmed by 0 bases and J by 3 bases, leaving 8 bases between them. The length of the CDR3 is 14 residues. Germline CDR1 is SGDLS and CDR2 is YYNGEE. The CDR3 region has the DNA TGTGCCAGCAGCGTAGCGGGTAGAACAGATACGCAGTATTTT. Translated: CASSVAGRTDTQYF.

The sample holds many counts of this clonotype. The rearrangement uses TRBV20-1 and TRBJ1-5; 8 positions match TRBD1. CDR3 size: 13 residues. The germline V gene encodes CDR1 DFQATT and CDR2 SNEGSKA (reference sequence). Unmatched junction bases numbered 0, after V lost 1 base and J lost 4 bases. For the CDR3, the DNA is TGCAGTGCTAGAGGGACAGGGAATCAGCCCCAGCATTTT. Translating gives CSARGTGNQPQHF.

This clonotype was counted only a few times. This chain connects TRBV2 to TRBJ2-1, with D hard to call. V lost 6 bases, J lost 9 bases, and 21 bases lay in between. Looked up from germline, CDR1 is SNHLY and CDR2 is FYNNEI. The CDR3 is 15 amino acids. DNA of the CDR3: TGTGCCAGCAGCCAGAGTCTTAGCCCCGACGGTGAGCAGTTCTTC. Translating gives CASSQSLSPDGEQFF. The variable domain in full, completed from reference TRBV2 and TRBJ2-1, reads EPEVTQTPSHQVTQMGQEVILRCVPISNHLYFYWYRQILGQKVEFLVSFYNNEISEKSEIFDDQFSVERPDGSNFTLKIRSTKLEDSAMYFCASSQSLSPDGEQFFGPGTRLTVL.

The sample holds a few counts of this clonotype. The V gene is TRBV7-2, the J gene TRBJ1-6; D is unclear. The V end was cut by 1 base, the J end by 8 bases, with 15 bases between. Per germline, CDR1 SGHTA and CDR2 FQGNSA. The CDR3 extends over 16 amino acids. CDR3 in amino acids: CASSLDVQAMYSPLHF. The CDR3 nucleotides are TGTGCCAGCAGCTTAGACGTACAAGCAATGTATTCACCCCTCCACTTT. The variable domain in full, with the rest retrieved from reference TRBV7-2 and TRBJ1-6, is GAGVSQSPSNKVTEKGKDVELRCDPISGHTALYWYRQSLGQGLEFLIYFQGNSAPDKSGLPSDRFSAERTGGSVSTLTIQRTQQEDSAVYLCASSLDVQAMYSPLHFGNGTRLTVT.

Here the CDR3 reads CASSVDTARGEQYF. The CDR3 DNA sequence: TGTGCCAGCAGCGTAGACACCGCCCGAGGCGAGCAGTACTTC. The rearrangement uses TRBV9 and TRBJ2-7; no reliable D call. With 0 bases removed from V and 6 bases from J, the gap between germline ends came to 13 bases. CDR3 size: 14 residues. Germline V gene lookup returns CDR1 SGDLS and CDR2 YYNGEE.

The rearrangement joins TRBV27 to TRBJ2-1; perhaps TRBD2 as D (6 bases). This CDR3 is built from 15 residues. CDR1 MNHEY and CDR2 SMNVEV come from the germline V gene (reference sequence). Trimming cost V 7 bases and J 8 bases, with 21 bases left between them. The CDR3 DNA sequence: TGTGCCAGCAAACCTCCCCTGGGACTGCACGATGAGCAGTTCTTC. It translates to CASKPPLGLHDEQFF.

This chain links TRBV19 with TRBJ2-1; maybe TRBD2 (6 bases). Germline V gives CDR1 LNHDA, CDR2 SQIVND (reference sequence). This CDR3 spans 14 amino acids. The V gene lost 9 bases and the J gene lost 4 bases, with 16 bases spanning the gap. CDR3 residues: CARCRGRGYNEQFF. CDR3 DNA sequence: TGTGCCAGATGCCGGGGGAGAGGATACAATGAGCAGTTCTTC.

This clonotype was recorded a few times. CDR3 coding DNA: TGTGCCAGCACTTTGCCGGGGGGATCAGGGACCCAGTACTTC. This gives the protein CASTLPGGSGTQYF. This sequence joins TRBV7-2 and TRBJ2-5; 7 bases align to TRBD2. CDR1 and CDR2 from the germline V gene are SGHTA and FQGNSA. V shed 7 bases, J shed 7 bases, and the junction held 12 bases outside the gene matches. The CDR3 totals 14 residues.

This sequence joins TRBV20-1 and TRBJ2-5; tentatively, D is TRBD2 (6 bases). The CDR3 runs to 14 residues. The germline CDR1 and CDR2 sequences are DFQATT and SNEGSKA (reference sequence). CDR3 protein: CFAGPGPGVETQYF. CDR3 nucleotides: TGCTTTGCGGGCCCGGGACCGGGGGTAGAGACCCAGTACTTC.

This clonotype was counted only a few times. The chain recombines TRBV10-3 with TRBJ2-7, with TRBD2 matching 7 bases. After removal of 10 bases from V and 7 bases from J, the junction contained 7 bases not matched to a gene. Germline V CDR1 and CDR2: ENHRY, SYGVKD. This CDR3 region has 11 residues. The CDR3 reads CATLGGNEQYF. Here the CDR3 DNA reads TGTGCCACCTTGGGGGGGAATGAGCAGTACTTC.